This T cell receptor (beta chain) was documented in a study of T cell responses to AZD1222 COVID-19 vaccine. Broader study findings: Reports say nearly half of spike-specific TCRs go after unmutated variant regions. Researchers took repertoire samples only after the peak T cell response had come.

Some clones are missing from TCRdb's copy, which holds only in-frame ones; the method was immunoSEQ multiplex PCR. Of about 120,000 clones in the sample, approximately 86% were seen once. As to this clone: Its antigen is unknown.

Germline values: CDR1 MRHNA, CDR2 SNTAGT. The junction had 7 bases not matched to a gene; V was cut back by 5 bases and J by 4 bases. This CDR3 has 15 residues. This sequence was found in an adult who received the AZD1222 COVID-19 vaccine. The V and J genes are TRBV6-4 and TRBJ2-3; TRBD2 matches 9 bases. The source was peripheral blood, collected 28 days after the second AZD1222 dose. The CDR3 region is CASSLFAGGADTQYF. CDR3 bases: TGTGCCAGCAGTCTCTTTGCGGGAGGGGCAGATACGCAGTATTTT.